A single sample is the source of the 26 T cell receptor beta chains below, sequenced in a study of STAT5B mutations in CD4+ large granular lymphocyte leukemia. Libraries were prepared by immunoSEQ multiplex PCR; TCRdb keeps only in-frame clonotypes and omits some of them. The sample records fewer than 40,000 clones, under 80% being singletons. The specimen sequenced was CD4+ T cells from blood buffy coats. All receptors derive from a human donor in good health.

J is TRBJ2-3 and V is TRBV6-4, with 7 bases aligning to TRBD2. V was clipped by 4 bases and J by 4 bases; unmatched bases: 8. Germline V gene sequence: CDR1 MRHNA, CDR2 SNTAGT. This CDR3 spans 15 amino acids. CDR3 coding DNA: TGTGCCAGCAGTGCAGAGGAGGGAGGGGCAGATACGCAGTATTTT. This sequence encodes CASSAEEGGADTQYF.

This chain joins TRBV10-3 and TRBJ2-6; a possible D gene is TRBD2 (5 bases). V lost 0 bases and J 0 bases, leaving 9 bases between the germline ends. The CDR3 runs 17 residues. Germline-derived CDR1 and CDR2 are ENHRY and SYGVKD. The CDR3 nucleotides read TGTGCCATCAGTGAGTCGCGGGCCTCCTCTGGGGCCAACGTCCTGACTTTC. Protein: CAISESRASSGANVLTF.

V usage is TRBV5-4 and J usage is TRBJ2-3, with TRBD1 matching 10 bases. The V gene end was trimmed by 7 bases and the J gene end by 4 bases; junction bases not matched to a gene: 9. The length of the CDR3 is 15 residues. Germline CDR1 SGHNT, CDR2 YYREEE (reference sequence). The CDR3 protein is CASERDRGSADTQYF. The CDR3 DNA reads as TGTGCCAGCGAACGGGACAGGGGAAGCGCAGATACGCAGTATTTT.

This rearrangement joins TRBV5-4 to TRBJ2-7; a possible D gene is TRBD1 (6 bases). V was pared by 7 bases and J by 4 bases, with 15 bases between. The germline gives CDR1 SGHNT, CDR2 YYREEE (reference sequence). This CDR3 contains 13 residues. The CDR3: CASYTDSSYEQYF. DNA of the CDR3: TGTGCCAGCTACACGGACAGCAGTTACGAGCAGTACTTC.

The chain links TRBV25-1 to TRBJ1-2, with D possibly matching TRBD1 (5 bases). There are 13 residues in the CDR3. Trimming took 2 bases from V and 3 from J, leaving 7 bases between them. Germline V lookup: CDR1 MGHDK, CDR2 SYGVNS. The CDR3 region has the DNA TGTGCCAGCAGTGAAGGGACGGACTATGGCTACACCTTC. This codes for CASSEGTDYGYTF.

The chain carries TRBV28 and TRBJ1-4, with D unresolved. Between the trimmed V and J ends, which lost 4 bases and 4 bases, there was a span of 19 bases. CDR1 and CDR2 (germline): MDHEN, SYDVKM. There are 17 residues in the CDR3. The CDR3 here is CASSSLRRRALNEKLFF. CDR3 bases: TGTGCCAGCAGTTCCCTCCGCCGTCGGGCCCTTAATGAAAAACTGTTTTTT.

J is TRBJ2-5 and V is TRBV6-1; 10 nucleotides line up with TRBD2. V lost 4 bases to trimming and J lost 5 bases; unmatched junction nucleotides: 7. Germline loops: CDR1 MNHNS, CDR2 SASEGT. The CDR3 sequence is 15 residues long. CDR3 DNA: TGTGCCAGCAGTGGGGAGCGGGGGGGCCGGGAGACCCAGTACTTC. It yields the protein CASSGERGGRETQYF.

This clone was recorded a few times. V and J are TRBV2 and TRBJ1-2; D gene ambiguous. Germline-derived CDR1 and CDR2 are SNHLY and FYNNEI. Trimming cost V 3 bases and J 2 bases, with 7 bases left between them. The CDR3 has 13 residues. The CDR3 is CASSENSNYGYTF. For the CDR3, the DNA is TGTGCCAGCAGTGAGAACAGCAACTATGGCTACACCTTC.

This chain connects TRBV5-8 to TRBJ2-3; D may be TRBD1 (6 bases). The germline CDR1 and CDR2 sequences are SGHTS and YDEGEE. This CDR3 has 15 residues. With 0 bases removed from V and 5 bases from J, the gap between germline ends came to 13 bases. CDR3 protein: CASSLGTAYGDTQYF. The CDR3 nucleotides are TGTGCCAGCAGCTTGGGGACAGCGTACGGAGATACGCAGTATTTT.

V usage is TRBV2 and J usage is TRBJ1-2, with D perhaps matching TRBD1 (5 bases). The ends were cut back, 7 bases at V and 6 bases at J, with 15 bases in the middle. CDR1 and CDR2 (germline): SNHLY, FYNNEI. The CDR3 extends over 13 amino acids. This CDR3 is CASKPGTGDGYTF. The CDR3 DNA follows: TGTGCCAGCAAGCCCGGGACCGGGGATGGCTACACCTTC.

The sample holds one count of this clone. This chain joins TRBV7-8 and TRBJ1-2; no firm D call. Germline CDR1 SGHVS, CDR2 FQNEAQ. Trimming left V 5 bases short and J 2 bases short, with 15 bases between. The CDR3 sequence is 15 residues long. The CDR3 nucleotides read TGTGCCAGCAGCCCGATAGAAGGCTCCAACTATGGCTACACCTTC. Protein: CASSPIEGSNYGYTF.

The chain combines TRBV6-6 with TRBJ1-5; D unresolved. The CDR3 length is 10 residues. The V gene lost 8 bases and the J gene lost 4 bases, with 3 bases spanning the gap. Germline V gene data show CDR1 as MNHNY and CDR2 as SVGAGI (reference sequence). CDR3 in amino acids: CASGNQPQHF. CDR3 coding DNA: TGTGCCAGCGGTAATCAGCCCCAGCATTTT.

This rearrangement joins TRBV7-9 to TRBJ1-1; D might be TRBD1 (5 bases). Germline assignment: CDR1 SEHNR and CDR2 FQNEAQ (reference sequence). The CDR3 contains 14 residues. Between the trimmed V and J ends, which lost 2 bases and 4 bases, there was a span of 11 bases. CDR3 in amino acids: CASSLIVGVTEAFF. Here the CDR3 DNA reads TGTGCCAGCAGCTTAATCGTAGGGGTCACTGAAGCTTTCTTT.

The chain employs TRBV7-9 and TRBJ2-1; 8 bases match TRBD2. The ends lost 5 bases at V and 0 bases at J; junction bases unmatched: 9. The CDR3 contains 17 residues. Germline CDR1 reads SEHNR; CDR2 reads FQNEAQ (reference sequence). CDR3 residues: CASSPQGGGPSYNEQFF. The CDR3 DNA follows: TGTGCCAGCAGCCCCCAAGGCGGGGGGCCCTCCTACAATGAGCAGTTCTTC.

The CDR3, as DNA: TGTGCCAGCAGCTTAGCGGGTAATACGCAGTATTTT. Protein sequence: CASSLAGNTQYF. The chain couples TRBV7-2 to TRBJ2-3; D gene unclear. The length of the CDR3 is 12 residues. Germline V lookup: CDR1 SGHTA, CDR2 FQGNSA. The ends were cut back, 0 bases at V and 7 bases at J, with 5 bases in the middle.

The V call is TRBV5-4, the J call TRBJ1-5; perhaps TRBD1 as D (5 bases). The CDR3 extends over 16 amino acids. The V gene's germline CDR1 is SGHNT and CDR2 YYREEE (reference sequence). V gave up 8 bases and J gave up 4 bases, with 22 bases separating them. The CDR3 sequence is CAREGGPGESNQPQHF. As DNA, the CDR3 is TGTGCCAGAGAGGGTGGTCCGGGGGAGAGTAATCAGCCCCAGCATTTT.

In DNA form, the CDR3 reads TGTGCCAGCAGCCCCCGGGAGGGGTGGGGGGGCTACACCTTC. This sequence encodes CASSPREGWGGYTF. The chain is built from TRBV7-8 and TRBJ1-2; possible D gene TRBD1, 5 bases. The CDR3 spans 14 residues. Looked up from germline, CDR1 is SGHVS and CDR2 is FQNEAQ. V lost 5 bases and J lost 8, with 18 bases in between.

The rearrangement uses TRBV7-5 and TRBJ2-1. TRBV7-5 is a pseudogene locus. The CDR3 has 14 amino acids. The CDR3: CVGRRDAGNNEQFF. CDR3 in DNA: TGTGTCGGCAGAAGGGACGCCGGTAACAATGAGCAGTTCTTC.

The chain carries TRBV19 and TRBJ1-2; the D gene is possibly TRBD1 (5 bases). The length of the CDR3 is 15 residues. Germline V gives CDR1 LNHDA, CDR2 SQIVND (reference sequence). Trimming shortened V by 6 bases and J by 4 bases, and 18 bases separated the two germline ends. The CDR3 region is CASRRPGDGLYGYTF. The CDR3 bases are TGTGCCAGTAGGCGGCCGGGGGACGGCCTCTATGGCTACACCTTC.

This CDR3 reads CASSQGGPIGANVLTF. Written as DNA, the CDR3 is TGTGCCAGCAGCCAAGGGGGTCCGATTGGGGCCAACGTCCTGACTTTC. V and J are TRBV4-2 and TRBJ2-6; D unresolved. CDR1 is LGHNA, CDR2 YNFKEQ, per germline. V was pared by 1 base and J by 3 bases, with 10 bases between. CDR3 length: 16 residues.

This chain joins TRBV7-2 and TRBJ2-5, with 10 positions matching TRBD2. V lost 6 bases and J lost 4; bases outside the gene matches: 8. CDR3 size: 15 residues. The germline V gene encodes CDR1 SGHTA and CDR2 FQGNSA. CDR3 region: CASSAGLAFGETQYF. CDR3 DNA: TGTGCCAGCAGTGCGGGACTAGCGTTTGGAGAGACCCAGTACTTC.

The genes are TRBV27 and TRBJ1-2; weak D call: TRBD1 (6 bases). CDR1 is MNHEY, CDR2 SMNVEV, per germline (reference sequence). Between the trimmed V and J ends, which lost 5 bases and 8 bases, there was a span of 24 bases. The length of the CDR3 is 16 residues. For the CDR3, the DNA is TGTGCCAGCAGTACGAGACCAGGGGACTATGGCTTGGGCTACACCTTC. It specifies CASSTRPGDYGLGYTF.

The CDR3 sequence is CASSLTGGSGANVLTF. The CDR3 DNA follows: TGTGCCAGCTCACTCACAGGGGGCTCTGGGGCCAACGTCCTGACTTTC. The chain combines TRBV18 with TRBJ2-6; 8 bases match TRBD1. Per the germline V gene, CDR1 is KGHSH and CDR2 is LQKENI. This CDR3 is built from 16 residues. V lost 4 bases, J lost 0 bases, and 2 bases stayed unmatched.

This clone was seen a few times. J is TRBJ1-2 and V is TRBV18, with 8 bases aligning to TRBD1. Germline trimming cut 8 bases from V and 2 bases from J; bases unmatched to any gene: 10. The germline V gene has CDR1 KGHSH and CDR2 LQKENI. CDR3 length equals 15 residues. CDR3 loop: CASALVAGGNYGYTF. In DNA form, the CDR3 reads TGTGCCAGCGCCCTGGTGGCAGGGGGCAACTATGGCTACACCTTC.

The chain combines TRBV5-8 with TRBJ2-1; D remains unclear. Germline-derived CDR1 and CDR2 are SGHTS and YDEGEE. The CDR3 spans 15 residues. The V and J ends lost 2 bases and 6 bases respectively, with 15 bases between them. The CDR3 DNA sequence: TGTGCCAGCAGCTTCTACACGACCGGCGGCAATGAGCAGTTCTTC. Its translation: CASSFYTTGGNEQFF.

This rearrangement joins TRBV6-5 to TRBJ1-2; a possible D gene is TRBD1 (6 bases). Germline CDR1 and CDR2: MNHEY and SVGAGI. Trimming left V 1 base short and J 0 bases short, with 12 bases between. The CDR3 sequence is 16 residues long. CDR3 nucleotides: TGTGCCAGCAGTTACTTGACAGGAGGTTCTAACTATGGCTACACCTTC. Residues: CASSYLTGGSNYGYTF.